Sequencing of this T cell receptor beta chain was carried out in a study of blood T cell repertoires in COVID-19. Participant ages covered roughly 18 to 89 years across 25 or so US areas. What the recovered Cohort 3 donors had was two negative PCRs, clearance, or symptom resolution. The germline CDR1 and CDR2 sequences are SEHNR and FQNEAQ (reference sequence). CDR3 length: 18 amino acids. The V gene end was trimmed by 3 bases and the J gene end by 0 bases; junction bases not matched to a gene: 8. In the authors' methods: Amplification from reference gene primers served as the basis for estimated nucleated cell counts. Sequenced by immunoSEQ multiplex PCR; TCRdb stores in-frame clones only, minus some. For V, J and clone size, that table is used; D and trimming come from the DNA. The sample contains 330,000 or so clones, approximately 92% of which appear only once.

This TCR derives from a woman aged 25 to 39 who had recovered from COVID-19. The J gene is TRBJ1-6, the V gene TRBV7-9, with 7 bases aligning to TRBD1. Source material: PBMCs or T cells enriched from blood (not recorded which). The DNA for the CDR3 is TGTGCCAGCAGCTTCCTGGGACAGTTCTTCTCCTATAATTCACCCCTCCACTTT. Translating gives CASSFLGQFFSYNSPLHF. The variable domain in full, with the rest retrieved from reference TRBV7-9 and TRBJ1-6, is DTGVSQNPRHKITKRGQNVTFRCDPISEHNRLYWYRQTLGQGPEFLTYFQNEAQLEKSRLLSDRFSAERPKGSFSTLEIQRTEQGDSAMYLCASSFLGQFFSYNSPLHFGNGTRLTVT.